The sequence of this T cell receptor beta chain was determined in a study of blood T cell repertoires in COVID-19. On the study more broadly: Sites across the United States, Italy and Spain contributed samples from acute and convalescent COVID-19. Nucleic acid was either cDNA or gDNA, and it came from T cells, B-cell-depleted T cells, or PBMCs.

Generated by immunoSEQ multiplex PCR, the TCRdb table keeps only in-frame clones and is missing some. The sample records about 150,000 clones, 80% to 90% being singletons. The CDR3 runs to 13 residues. V lost 8 bases to trimming and J lost 3 bases; unmatched junction nucleotides: 4. The germline gives CDR1 MNHEY, CDR2 SVGAGI. The sample consisted of peripheral blood. The chain links TRBV6-5 to TRBJ2-1; 7 bases match TRBD1. This sequence was found in a woman aged 40-49 years with acute or convalescent COVID-19. This chain's CDR3 is CASHRDSYNEQFF. The CDR3 bases are TGTGCCAGCCACCGGGACAGCTACAATGAGCAGTTCTTC.